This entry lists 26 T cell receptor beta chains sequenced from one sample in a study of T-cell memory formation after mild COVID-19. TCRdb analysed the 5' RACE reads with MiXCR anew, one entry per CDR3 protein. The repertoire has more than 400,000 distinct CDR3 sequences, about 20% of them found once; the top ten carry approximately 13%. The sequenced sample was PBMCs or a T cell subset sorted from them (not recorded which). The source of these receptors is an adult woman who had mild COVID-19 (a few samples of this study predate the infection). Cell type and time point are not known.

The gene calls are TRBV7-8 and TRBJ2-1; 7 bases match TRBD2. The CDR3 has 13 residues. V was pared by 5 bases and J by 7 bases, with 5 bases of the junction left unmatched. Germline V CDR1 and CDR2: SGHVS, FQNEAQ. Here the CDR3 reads CASSVTSRNEQFF. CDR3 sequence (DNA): TGTGCCAGCAGCGTGACTAGCAGAAATGAGCAGTTCTTC. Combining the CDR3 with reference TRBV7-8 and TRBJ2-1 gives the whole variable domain GAGVSQSPRYKVAKRGQDVALRCDPISGHVSLFWYQQALGQGPEFLTYFQNEAQLDKSGLPSDRFFAERPEGSVSTLKIQRTQQEDSAVYLCASSVTSRNEQFFGPGTRLTVL.

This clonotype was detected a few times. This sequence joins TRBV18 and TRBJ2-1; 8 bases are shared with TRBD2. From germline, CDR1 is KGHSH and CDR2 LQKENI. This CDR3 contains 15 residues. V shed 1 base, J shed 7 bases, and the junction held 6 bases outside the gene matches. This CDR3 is CASSPLGAGVNEQFF. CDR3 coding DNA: TGTGCCAGCTCACCACTAGGAGCGGGAGTGAATGAGCAGTTCTTC. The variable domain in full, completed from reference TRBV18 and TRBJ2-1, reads NAGVMQNPRHLVRRRGQEARLRCSPMKGHSHVYWYRQLPEEGLKFMVYLQKENIIDESGMPKERFSAEFPKEGPSILRIQQVVRGDSAAYFCASSPLGAGVNEQFFGPGTRLTVL.

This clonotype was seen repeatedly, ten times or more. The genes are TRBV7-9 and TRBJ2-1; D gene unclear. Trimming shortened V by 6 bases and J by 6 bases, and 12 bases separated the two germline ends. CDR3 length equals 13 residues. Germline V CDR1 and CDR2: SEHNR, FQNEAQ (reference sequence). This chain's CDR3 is CASSPSRANEQFF. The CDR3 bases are TGTGCCAGCAGTCCGTCAAGGGCCAATGAGCAGTTCTTC.

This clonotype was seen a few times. CDR3 amino acids: CASSASGAEYNEQFF. The CDR3 DNA is TGTGCCAGCAGCGCAAGCGGGGCAGAGTACAATGAGCAGTTCTTC. The chain links TRBV9 to TRBJ2-1; 7 nucleotides line up with TRBD2. J lost 4 bases, V lost 3 bases, and 7 bases had no gene match. Germline V lookup: CDR1 SGDLS, CDR2 YYNGEE. The CDR3 runs to 15 residues. The full variable domain, with the rest looked up from reference TRBV9 and TRBJ2-1, is DSGVTQTPKHLITATGQRVTLRCSPRSGDLSVYWYQQSLDQGLQFLIQYYNGEERAKGNILERFSAQQFPDLHSELNLSSLELGDSALYFCASSASGAEYNEQFFGPGTRLTVL.

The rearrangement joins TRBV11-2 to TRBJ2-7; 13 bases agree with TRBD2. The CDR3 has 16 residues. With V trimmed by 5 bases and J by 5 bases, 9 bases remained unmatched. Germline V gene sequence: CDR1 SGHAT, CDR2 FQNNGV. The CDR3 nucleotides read TGTGCCAGCAGCCCCCGTACTAGCGGGAGGGCCCACGAGCAGTACTTC. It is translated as CASSPRTSGRAHEQYF.

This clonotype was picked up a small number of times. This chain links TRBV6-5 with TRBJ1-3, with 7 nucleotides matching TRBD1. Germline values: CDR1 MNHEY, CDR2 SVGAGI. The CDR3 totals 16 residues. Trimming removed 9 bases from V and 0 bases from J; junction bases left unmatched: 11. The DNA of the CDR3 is TGTGCCAGTATTCGGACAGGACCAGCCTCTGGAAACACCATATATTTT. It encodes CASIRTGPASGNTIYF.

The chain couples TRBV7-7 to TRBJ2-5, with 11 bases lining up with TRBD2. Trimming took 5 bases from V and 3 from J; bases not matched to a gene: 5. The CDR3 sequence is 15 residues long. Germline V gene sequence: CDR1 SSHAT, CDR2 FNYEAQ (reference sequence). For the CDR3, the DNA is TGTGCCAGCAGCCAAGGGACTAGCGGCAAAGAGACCCAGTACTTC. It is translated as CASSQGTSGKETQYF.

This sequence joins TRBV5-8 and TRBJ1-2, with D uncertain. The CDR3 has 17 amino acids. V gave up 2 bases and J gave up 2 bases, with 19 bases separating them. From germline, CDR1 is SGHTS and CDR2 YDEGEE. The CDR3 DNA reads TGTGCCAGCAGCTTCCCGACTCGGACTACTGCAAACTATGGCTACACCTTC. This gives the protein CASSFPTRTTANYGYTF.

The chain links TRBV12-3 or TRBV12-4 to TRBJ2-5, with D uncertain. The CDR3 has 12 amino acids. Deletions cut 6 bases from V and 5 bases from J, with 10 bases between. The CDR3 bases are TGTGCCAGCAGCCCCAATCGGGAGACCCAGTACTTC. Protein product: CASSPNRETQYF.

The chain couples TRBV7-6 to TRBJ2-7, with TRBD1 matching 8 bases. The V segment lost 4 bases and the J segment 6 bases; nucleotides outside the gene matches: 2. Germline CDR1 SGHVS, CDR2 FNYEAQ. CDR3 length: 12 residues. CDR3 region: CASSYRGTEQYF. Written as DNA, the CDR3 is TGTGCCAGCAGCTACAGGGGGACCGAGCAGTACTTC.

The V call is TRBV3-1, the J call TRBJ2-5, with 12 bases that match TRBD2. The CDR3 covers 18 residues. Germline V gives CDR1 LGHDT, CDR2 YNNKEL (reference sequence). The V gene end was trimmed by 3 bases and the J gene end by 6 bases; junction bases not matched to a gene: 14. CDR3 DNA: TGTGCCAGCAGCCAGCTGGCGGGGCTAGCGGGAGGGTTGAAGACCCAGTACTTC. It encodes CASSQLAGLAGGLKTQYF.

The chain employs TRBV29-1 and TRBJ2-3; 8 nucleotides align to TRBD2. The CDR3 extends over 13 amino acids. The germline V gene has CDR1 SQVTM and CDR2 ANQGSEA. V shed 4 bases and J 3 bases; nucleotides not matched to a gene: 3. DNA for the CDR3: TGCAGCGTTGTCGGGGGGGAGACAGATACGCAGTATTTT. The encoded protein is CSVVGGETDTQYF.

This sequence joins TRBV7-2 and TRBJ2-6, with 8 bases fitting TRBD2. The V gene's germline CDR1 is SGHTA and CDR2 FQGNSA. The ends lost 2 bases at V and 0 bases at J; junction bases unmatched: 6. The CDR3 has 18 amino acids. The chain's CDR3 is CASSLRAGGSSGANVLTF. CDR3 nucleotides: TGTGCCAGCAGCTTAAGGGCGGGGGGCTCCTCTGGGGCCAACGTCCTGACTTTC.

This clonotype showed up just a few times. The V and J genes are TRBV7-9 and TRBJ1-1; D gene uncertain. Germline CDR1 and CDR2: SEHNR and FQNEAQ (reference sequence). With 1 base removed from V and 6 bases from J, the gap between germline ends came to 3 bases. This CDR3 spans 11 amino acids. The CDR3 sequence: CASSLVAEAFF. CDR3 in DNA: TGTGCCAGCAGCTTAGTGGCTGAAGCTTTCTTT.

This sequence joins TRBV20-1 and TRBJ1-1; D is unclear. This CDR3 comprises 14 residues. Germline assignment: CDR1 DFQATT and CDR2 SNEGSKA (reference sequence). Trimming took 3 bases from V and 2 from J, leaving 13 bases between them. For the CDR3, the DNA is TGCAGTGCTAGCCATTCAAGTCATAACACTGAAGCTTTCTTT. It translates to CSASHSSHNTEAFF.

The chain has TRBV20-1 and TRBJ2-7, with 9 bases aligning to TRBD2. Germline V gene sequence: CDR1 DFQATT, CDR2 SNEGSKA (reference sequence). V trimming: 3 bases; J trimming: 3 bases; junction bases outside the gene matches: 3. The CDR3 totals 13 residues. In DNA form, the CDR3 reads TGCAGTGCTAGCGGGACTAGCAACTACGAGCAGTACTTC. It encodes CSASGTSNYEQYF.

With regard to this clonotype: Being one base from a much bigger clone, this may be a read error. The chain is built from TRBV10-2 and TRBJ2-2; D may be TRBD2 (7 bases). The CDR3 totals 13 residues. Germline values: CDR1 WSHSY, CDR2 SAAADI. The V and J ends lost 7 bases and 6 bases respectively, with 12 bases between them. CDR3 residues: CASIQGGAGELFF. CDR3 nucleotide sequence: TGCGCCAGCATCCAAGGGGGGGCCGGGGAGCTGTTTTTT.

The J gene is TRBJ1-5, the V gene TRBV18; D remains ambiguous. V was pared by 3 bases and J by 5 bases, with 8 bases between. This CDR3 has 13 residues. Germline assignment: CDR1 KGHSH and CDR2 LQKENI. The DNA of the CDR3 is TGTGCCAGCTCACCCTACGAGGATCAGCCCCAGCATTTT. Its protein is CASSPYEDQPQHF.

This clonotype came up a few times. The CDR3 sequence: CASSLGTSGGWEQFF. The DNA for the CDR3 is TGTGCCAGCAGCCTGGGGACTAGCGGGGGTTGGGAGCAGTTCTTC. The chain joins TRBV3-1 to TRBJ2-1; 14 nucleotides agree with TRBD2. The CDR3 totals 15 residues. Germline V gene data show CDR1 as LGHDT and CDR2 as YNNKEL (reference sequence). V was pared by 4 bases and J by 10 bases, with 6 bases of the junction left unmatched.

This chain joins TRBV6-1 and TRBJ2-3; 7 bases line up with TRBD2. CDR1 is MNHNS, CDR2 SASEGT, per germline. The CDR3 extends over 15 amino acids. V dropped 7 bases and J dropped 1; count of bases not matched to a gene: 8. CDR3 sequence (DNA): TGTGCCAGCATCCGGGGACGGGGGGGCACAGATACGCAGTATTTT. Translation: CASIRGRGGTDTQYF.

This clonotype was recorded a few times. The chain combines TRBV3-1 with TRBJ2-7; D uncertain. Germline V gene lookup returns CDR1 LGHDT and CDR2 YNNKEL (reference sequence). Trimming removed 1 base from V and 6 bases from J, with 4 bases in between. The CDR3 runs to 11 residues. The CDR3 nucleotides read TGTGCCAGCAGCCAAGCTCTCGAGCAGTACTTC. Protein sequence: CASSQALEQYF.

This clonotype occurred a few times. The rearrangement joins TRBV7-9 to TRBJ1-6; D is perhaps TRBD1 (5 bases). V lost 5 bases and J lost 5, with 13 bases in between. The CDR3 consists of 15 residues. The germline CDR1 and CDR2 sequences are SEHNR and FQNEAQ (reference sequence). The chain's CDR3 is CASSTTVIHNSPLHF. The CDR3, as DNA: TGTGCCAGCAGCACGACAGTAATACATAATTCACCCCTCCACTTT.

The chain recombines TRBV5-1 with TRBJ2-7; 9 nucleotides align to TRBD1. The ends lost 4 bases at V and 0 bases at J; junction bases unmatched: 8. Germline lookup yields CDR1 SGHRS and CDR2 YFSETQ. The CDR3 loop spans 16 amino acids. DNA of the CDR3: TGCGCCAGCAGCCGCACCGGGACAGGGAACTCCTACGAGCAGTACTTC. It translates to CASSRTGTGNSYEQYF.

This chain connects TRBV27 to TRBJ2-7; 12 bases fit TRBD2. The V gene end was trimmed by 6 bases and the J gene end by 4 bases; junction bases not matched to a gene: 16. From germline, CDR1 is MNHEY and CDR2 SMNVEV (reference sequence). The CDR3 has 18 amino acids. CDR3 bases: TGTGCCAGCAGCCGACGCGCTTCGACTAGCGGGAGAAGTTACGAGCAGTACTTC. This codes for CASSRRASTSGRSYEQYF.

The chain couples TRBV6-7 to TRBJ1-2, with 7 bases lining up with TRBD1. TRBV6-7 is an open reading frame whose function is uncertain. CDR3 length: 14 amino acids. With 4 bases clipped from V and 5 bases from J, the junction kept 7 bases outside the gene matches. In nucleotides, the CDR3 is TGTGCCAGCAGTTGCTACAGGGGAGAGTATGGCTACACCTTC. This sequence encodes CASSCYRGEYGYTF.

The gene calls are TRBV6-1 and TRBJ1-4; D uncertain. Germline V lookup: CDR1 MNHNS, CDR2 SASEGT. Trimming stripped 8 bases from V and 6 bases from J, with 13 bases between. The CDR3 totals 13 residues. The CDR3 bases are TGTGCCAGCGGGCGGGAAACCTATGAAAAACTGTTTTTT. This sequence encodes CASGRETYEKLFF.